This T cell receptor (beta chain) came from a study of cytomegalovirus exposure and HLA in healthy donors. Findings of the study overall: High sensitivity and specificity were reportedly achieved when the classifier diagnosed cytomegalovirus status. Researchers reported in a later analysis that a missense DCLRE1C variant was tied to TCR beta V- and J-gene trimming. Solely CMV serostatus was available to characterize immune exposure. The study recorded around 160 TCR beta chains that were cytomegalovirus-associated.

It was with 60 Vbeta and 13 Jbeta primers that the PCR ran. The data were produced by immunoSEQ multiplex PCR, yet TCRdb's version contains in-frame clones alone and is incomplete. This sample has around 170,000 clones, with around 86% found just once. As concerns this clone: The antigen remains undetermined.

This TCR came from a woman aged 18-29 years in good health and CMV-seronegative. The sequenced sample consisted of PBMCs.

CDR3 in DNA: TGTGCCAGCAGTGGTCAGGGTCGGCAGTTCTTC. This codes for CASSGQGRQFF. The gene calls are TRBV25-1 and TRBJ2-1; tentative D call: TRBD1 (5 bases). This CDR3 has 11 residues. Trimming left V 4 bases short and J 12 bases short, with 10 bases between. Per the germline V gene, CDR1 is MGHDK and CDR2 is SYGVNS.